This T cell receptor beta chain was obtained from a study of cytomegalovirus exposure and HLA in healthy donors. The ends were cut back, 7 bases at V and 5 bases at J, with 17 bases in the middle. The germline gives CDR1 MGHRA, CDR2 YSYEKL. There are 14 residues in the CDR3. 13 Jbeta primers and 60 Vbeta primers were used for the PCR. Libraries were prepared by immunoSEQ multiplex PCR; TCRdb keeps only in-frame clonotypes and omits some of them. The data include about 50,000 clones; the top ten clones carry roughly an eighth. The chain recombines TRBV4-1 with TRBJ1-1, with D maybe TRBD1 (6 bases). The receptor's source is a woman in her sixties or seventies in good health and CMV-seropositive. Sequencing was performed on PBMCs. CDR3 nucleotides: TGCGCCAGCAATTTTGGGGGCGCGAGAACTGAAGCTTTCTTT. Its translation: CASNFGGARTEAFF.